Shown below are 25 T cell receptor beta chains from a single sample sequenced in a study of control samples from healthy donors and cancer patients. The method was immunoSEQ multiplex PCR; TCRdb's version includes in-frame clones alone and lacks a portion of them. The data show over 200,000 clones, with roughly 80% seen just once and about 14% held by the top ten. The source material was PBMCs. Source of these receptors: a woman aged 55-69 years with lung cancer.

This chain uses TRBV12-3 or TRBV12-4 with TRBJ1-5, with D unclear. V lost 3 bases and J 3 bases, leaving 6 bases between the germline ends. CDR3 length: 13 amino acids. CDR3 coding DNA: TGTGCCAGCAGTTTTTCGGACAATCAGCCCCAGCATTTT. Translation gives CASSFSDNQPQHF.

The rearrangement joins TRBV11-3 to TRBJ2-1; a weak D match, TRBD2 (5 bases). Germline CDR1 SGHNT, CDR2 YENEEA. V was shortened by 3 bases and J by 2 bases, with 11 bases between the two germline ends. The CDR3 consists of 15 residues. CDR3 amino acids: CASSFGGPTYNEQFF. The CDR3 DNA reads as TGTGCCAGCAGCTTCGGCGGGCCTACCTACAATGAGCAGTTCTTC. Filled out from reference TRBV11-3 and TRBJ2-1, the complete variable domain reads EAGVVQSPRYKIIEKKQPVAFWCNPISGHNTLYWYLQNLGQGPELLIRYENEEAVDDSQLPKDRFSAERLKGVDSTLKIQPAELGDSAVYLCASSFGGPTYNEQFFGPGTRLTVL.

The rearrangement links TRBV7-9 to TRBJ2-1, with a possible D match to TRBD2 (5 bases). Germline values: CDR1 SEHNR, CDR2 FQNEAQ (reference sequence). V was trimmed by 4 bases and J by 1 base, leaving 5 bases between them. The CDR3 covers 13 residues. The CDR3, as DNA: TGTGCCAGCAGCTCGGGGTCCTACAATGAGCAGTTCTTC. Its translation is CASSSGSYNEQFF.

This chain links TRBV2 with TRBJ2-1; TRBD2 aligns across 9 bases. The CDR3 loop spans 15 amino acids. Germline V gives CDR1 SNHLY, CDR2 FYNNEI. V was pared by 6 bases and J by 6 bases, with 9 bases of the junction left unmatched. CDR3 DNA sequence: TGTGCCAGCAGAACCGGGACTAGCCCACCCAATGAGCAGTTCTTC. Protein product: CASRTGTSPPNEQFF. The whole variable domain, remainder taken from reference TRBV2 and TRBJ2-1, is EPEVTQTPSHQVTQMGQEVILRCVPISNHLYFYWYRQILGQKVEFLVSFYNNEISEKSEIFDDQFSVERPDGSNFTLKIRSTKLEDSAMYFCASRTGTSPPNEQFFGPGTRLTVL.

V gene TRBV5-6 combines with J gene TRBJ1-1, with D tentatively TRBD1 (6 bases). Germline-derived CDR1 and CDR2 are SGHDT and YYEEEE. This CDR3 comprises 14 residues. V was shortened by 0 bases and J by 5 bases, with 11 bases between the two germline ends. CDR3 in DNA: TGTGCCAGCAGCTTGGATACAGGGAGGACTGAAGCTTTCTTT. Protein product: CASSLDTGRTEAFF.

Written as DNA, the CDR3 is TGTGCCAGCAGCGCCGAGGCGAGGCCTAATGAAAAACTGTTTTTT. Translating gives CASSAEARPNEKLFF. The rearrangement uses TRBV27 and TRBJ1-4; D not certain. There are 15 residues in the CDR3. Germline CDR1 and CDR2: MNHEY and SMNVEV (reference sequence). V shed 6 bases and J shed 3 bases, with 14 bases lying between them.

A single count supports this clone. The chain has TRBV23-1 and TRBJ2-4; 9 nucleotides match TRBD1. TRBV23-1 is given ORF status, its function remaining uncertain. J lost 8 bases, V lost 3 bases, and 20 bases had no gene match. The CDR3 consists of 19 residues. The CDR3 protein is CASSQILTGTGRSRDIQYF. The CDR3 nucleotides read TGCGCCAGCAGTCAGATACTCACCGGGACAGGGAGGTCGCGGGACATTCAGTACTTC.

In its sample, this clone was seen once. This chain uses TRBV10-1 with TRBJ2-7; TRBD2 matches 7 bases. Germline V CDR1 and CDR2: WNHNN, SYGVQD (reference sequence). The ends lost 5 bases at V and 4 bases at J; junction bases unmatched: 8. The CDR3 is 14 residues long. CDR3 loop: CASSNSGKGYEQYF. In DNA, the CDR3 is TGCGCCAGCAGTAACAGCGGGAAAGGGTACGAGCAGTACTTC.

The chain couples TRBV6-6 to TRBJ2-7, with TRBD1 identical over 7 bases. The CDR3 spans 13 residues. Trimming cost V 4 bases and J 6 bases; bases outside gene matches: 6. Looked up from germline, CDR1 is MNHNY and CDR2 is SVGAGI (reference sequence). CDR3 DNA: TGTGCCAGCAGTTTAACTGACAGGGCCGAGCAGTACTTC. Its translation: CASSLTDRAEQYF.

The chain combines TRBV2 with TRBJ2-1; the match to TRBD1 covers 7 bases. This CDR3 has 14 residues. Germline V CDR1 and CDR2: SNHLY, FYNNEI. The ends lost 7 bases at V and 3 bases at J; junction bases unmatched: 6. The CDR3 here is CASTQDRSYNEQFF. CDR3 coding DNA: TGTGCCAGCACCCAGGACAGGAGCTACAATGAGCAGTTCTTC.

The rearrangement uses TRBV7-2 and TRBJ2-3; D is uncertain. The CDR3 loop spans 15 amino acids. V was clipped by 5 bases and J by 6 bases, with 18 bases between them. Germline V lookup: CDR1 SGHTA, CDR2 FQGNSA. CDR3 sequence reads: CASSLNPPPSDTQYF. CDR3 DNA: TGTGCCAGCAGCCTCAACCCCCCCCCGTCGGATACGCAGTATTTT.

This clone appeared a single time. This chain uses TRBV4-1 with TRBJ2-1; 13 positions match TRBD2. The CDR3 spans 18 residues. Germline CDR1 MGHRA, CDR2 YSYEKL. V was pared by 4 bases and J by 0 bases, with 6 bases of the junction left unmatched. In DNA, the CDR3 is TGCGCCAGCAGCCCGGGACTAGCGGGGCGGAGCTCCTACAATGAGCAGTTCTTC. It encodes CASSPGLAGRSSYNEQFF.

This clone occurred a few times. J is TRBJ1-1 and V is TRBV19, with D perhaps TRBD1 (6 bases). The CDR3 sequence is 15 residues long. In germline, CDR1 is LNHDA, CDR2 SQIVND (reference sequence). V was trimmed by 6 bases and J by 0 bases, leaving 14 bases between them. The chain's CDR3 is CASSRTDLMNTEAFF. DNA of the CDR3: TGTGCCAGTAGCCGGACAGACCTTATGAACACTGAAGCTTTCTTT.

V gene TRBV29-1 combines with J gene TRBJ1-2; unclear D gene. V was shortened by 2 bases and J by 3 bases, with 7 bases between the two germline ends. This CDR3 comprises 12 residues. Germline lookup yields CDR1 SQVTM and CDR2 ANQGSEA. The CDR3 loop is CSVENRDYGYTF. CDR3 nucleotides: TGCAGCGTTGAAAATCGAGACTATGGCTACACCTTC.

V and J are TRBV2 and TRBJ2-7; D assignment may be TRBD1 or TRBD2 (5 bases each). Trimming removed 6 bases at V and 4 bases at J, with 16 bases between. CDR1 and CDR2 from the germline V gene are SNHLY and FYNNEI. The CDR3 consists of 14 residues. This CDR3 reads CASSAGAALYEQYF. Here the CDR3 DNA reads TGTGCCAGCAGCGCCGGGGCTGCTTTATACGAGCAGTACTTC.

The chain's CDR3 is CASSPTGGTYSNQPQHF. The CDR3 DNA follows: TGTGCCAGCTCACCCACCGGAGGAACCTATAGCAATCAGCCCCAGCATTTT. The chain couples TRBV18 to TRBJ1-5; D remains ambiguous. The CDR3 runs 17 residues. Trimming removed 3 bases from V and 0 bases from J, with 15 bases in between. CDR1 is KGHSH, CDR2 LQKENI, per germline.

This sequence joins TRBV24-1 and TRBJ2-1; 7 bases are a match to TRBD2. Germline trimming cut 1 base from V and 4 bases from J; bases unmatched to any gene: 9. The length of the CDR3 is 17 residues. CDR1 and CDR2 from the germline V gene are KGHDR and SFDVKD. The CDR3 sequence is CATSDFPGRNGYNEQFF. Here the CDR3 DNA reads TGTGCCACCAGTGATTTTCCCGGGAGGAACGGGTACAATGAGCAGTTCTTC.

V usage is TRBV7-8 and J usage is TRBJ2-5, with 16 bases matching TRBD2. The CDR3 is 17 residues long. V gave up 4 bases and J gave up 4 bases; unmatched junction bases: 6. Looked up from germline, CDR1 is SGHVS and CDR2 is FQNEAQ. The CDR3 protein is CASSYGTSGGAVETQYF. DNA of the CDR3: TGTGCCAGCAGCTACGGGACTAGCGGGGGGGCCGTAGAGACCCAGTACTTC.

This chain uses TRBV6-1 with TRBJ1-6, with 9 bases aligning to TRBD1. The CDR3 has 18 residues. Germline V lookup: CDR1 MNHNS, CDR2 SASEGT. After removal of 4 bases from V and 0 bases from J, the junction contained 7 bases not matched to a gene. The CDR3 protein is CASSGPGQGTSYNSPLHF. The DNA for the CDR3 is TGTGCCAGCAGTGGCCCGGGACAGGGAACCTCCTATAATTCACCCCTCCACTTT.

The chain recombines TRBV18 with TRBJ2-5; possibly TRBD2 for D (6 bases). Trimming left V 9 bases short and J 2 bases short, with 13 bases between. CDR1 and CDR2 (germline): KGHSH, LQKENI. CDR3 length: 13 amino acids. In nucleotides, the CDR3 is TGTGCCAGTTCTTTGGGGACTCAAGAGACCCAGTACTTC. Its protein product is CASSLGTQETQYF.

CDR3 DNA: TGCAGCACCCGACCGTCGCGCTACGAGCAGTACTTC. Translation gives CSTRPSRYEQYF. This sequence joins TRBV29-1 and TRBJ2-7; D unclear. CDR3 length: 12 amino acids. CDR1 is SQVTM, CDR2 ANQGSEA, per germline. Trimming pared 8 bases from V and 3 bases from J, leaving 14 bases between.

The rearrangement links TRBV9 to TRBJ2-2; either TRBD1 or TRBD2 may supply D (5 bases each). Trimming pared 4 bases from V and 3 bases from J, leaving 13 bases between. CDR1 is SGDLS, CDR2 YYNGEE, per germline. The CDR3 covers 15 residues. The CDR3 reads CASSLEGTYTGELFF. The CDR3 DNA reads TGTGCCAGCAGCCTCGAAGGGACCTACACCGGGGAGCTGTTTTTT.

The CDR3, as DNA: TGTGCCAGCGCCCGGGGCGTTTTTGGTGAGCAGTTCTTC. This gives the protein CASARGVFGEQFF. The V and J genes are TRBV2 and TRBJ2-1; D tentatively reads TRBD1 or TRBD2 (5 bases each). This CDR3 region has 13 residues. V shed 8 bases and J shed 9 bases, with 17 bases lying between them. Germline CDR1 reads SNHLY; CDR2 reads FYNNEI.

This chain uses TRBV3-1 (or the pseudogene TRBV3-2) with TRBJ1-1; D call uncertain. Trimming cost V 4 bases and J 10 bases, with 25 bases left between them. Looked up from germline, CDR1 is LGHDT and CDR2 is YNNKEL (reference sequence). The CDR3 is 16 amino acids. The CDR3 is CASSPRVGPRGVIAFF. The CDR3 nucleotides are TGTGCCAGCAGCCCCCGGGTCGGCCCCCGTGGGGTCATAGCTTTCTTT.

The chain uses TRBV2 and TRBJ1-1; D perhaps matches TRBD1 (5 bases). Between the trimmed V and J ends, which lost 8 bases and 5 bases, there was a span of 15 bases. This CDR3 has 13 residues. Germline CDR1 reads SNHLY; CDR2 reads FYNNEI. The CDR3 bases are TGTGCCAGCTCAAGGGGATTGCGGACTGAAGCTTTCTTT. It yields the protein CASSRGLRTEAFF.